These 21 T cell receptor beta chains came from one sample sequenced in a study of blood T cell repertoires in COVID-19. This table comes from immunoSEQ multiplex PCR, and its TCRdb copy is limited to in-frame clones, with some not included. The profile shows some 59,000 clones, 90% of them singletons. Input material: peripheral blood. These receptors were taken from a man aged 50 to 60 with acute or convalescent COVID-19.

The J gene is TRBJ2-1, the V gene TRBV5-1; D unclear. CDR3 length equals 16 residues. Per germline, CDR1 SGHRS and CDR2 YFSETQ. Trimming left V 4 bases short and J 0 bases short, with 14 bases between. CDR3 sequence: CASSLTFGVSYNEQFF. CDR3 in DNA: TGCGCCAGCAGCCTAACCTTCGGAGTCTCCTACAATGAGCAGTTCTTC.

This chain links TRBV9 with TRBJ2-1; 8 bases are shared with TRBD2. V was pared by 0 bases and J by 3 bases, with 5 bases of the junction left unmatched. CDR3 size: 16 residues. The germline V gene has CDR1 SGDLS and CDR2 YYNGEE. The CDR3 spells CASSVDPGRVYNEQFF. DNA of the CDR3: TGTGCCAGCAGCGTAGATCCCGGGAGGGTCTACAATGAGCAGTTCTTC.

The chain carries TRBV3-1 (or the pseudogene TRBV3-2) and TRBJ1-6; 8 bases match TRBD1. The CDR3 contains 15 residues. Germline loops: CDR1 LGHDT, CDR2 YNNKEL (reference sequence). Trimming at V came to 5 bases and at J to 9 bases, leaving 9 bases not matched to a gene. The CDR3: CASSFLSTGASPLHF. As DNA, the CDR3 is TGTGCCAGCAGCTTCCTTTCGACAGGGGCTTCACCCCTCCACTTT.

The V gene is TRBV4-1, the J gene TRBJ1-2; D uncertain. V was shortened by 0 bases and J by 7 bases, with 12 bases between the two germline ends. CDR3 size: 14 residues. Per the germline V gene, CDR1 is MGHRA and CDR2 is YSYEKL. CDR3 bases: TGCGCCAGCAGCCAAGATAGACGGTCGGGTGGCTACACCTTC. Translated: CASSQDRRSGGYTF.

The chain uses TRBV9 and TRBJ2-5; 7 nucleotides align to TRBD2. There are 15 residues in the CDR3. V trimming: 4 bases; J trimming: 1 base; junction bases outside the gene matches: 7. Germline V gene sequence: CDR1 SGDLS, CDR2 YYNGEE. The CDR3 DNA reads TGTGCCAGCAGCACCGGAGCGGGGCTCCAAGAGACCCAGTACTTC. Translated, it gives CASSTGAGLQETQYF.

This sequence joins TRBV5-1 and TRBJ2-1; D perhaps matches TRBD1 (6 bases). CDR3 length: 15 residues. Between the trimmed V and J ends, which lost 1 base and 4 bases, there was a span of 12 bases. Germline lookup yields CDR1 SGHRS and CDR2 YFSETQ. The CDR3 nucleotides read TGCGCCAGCAGCTTGTTGGGTACAGGGTACAATGAGCAGTTCTTC. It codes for CASSLLGTGYNEQFF.

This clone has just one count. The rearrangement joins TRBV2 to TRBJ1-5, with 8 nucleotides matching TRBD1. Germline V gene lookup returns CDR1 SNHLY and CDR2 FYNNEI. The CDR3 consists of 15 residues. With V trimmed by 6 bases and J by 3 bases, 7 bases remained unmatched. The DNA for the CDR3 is TGTGCCAGCAGGGCCCGGGACAGGACCAATCAGCCCCAGCATTTT. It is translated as CASRARDRTNQPQHF.

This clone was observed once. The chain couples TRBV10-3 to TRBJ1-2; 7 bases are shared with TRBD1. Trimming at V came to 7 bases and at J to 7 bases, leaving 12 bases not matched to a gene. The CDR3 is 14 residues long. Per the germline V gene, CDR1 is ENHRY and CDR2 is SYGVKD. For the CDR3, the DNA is TGTGCCATCACCCTCTTCGAGGGGGCGGGTGGCTACACCTTC. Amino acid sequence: CAITLFEGAGGYTF.

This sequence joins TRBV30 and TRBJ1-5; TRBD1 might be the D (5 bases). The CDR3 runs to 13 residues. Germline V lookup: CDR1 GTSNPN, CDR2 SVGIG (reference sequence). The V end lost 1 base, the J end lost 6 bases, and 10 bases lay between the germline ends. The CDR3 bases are TGTGCCTGGAGTGCAGGGTCAGGTCAGCCCCAGCATTTT. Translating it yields CAWSAGSGQPQHF.

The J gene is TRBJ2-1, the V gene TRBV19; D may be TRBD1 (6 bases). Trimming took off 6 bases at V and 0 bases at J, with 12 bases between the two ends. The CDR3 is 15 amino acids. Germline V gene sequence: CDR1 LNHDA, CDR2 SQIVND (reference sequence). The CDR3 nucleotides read TGTGCCAGTAGCGCTGGACAGCACTCCTACAATGAGCAGTTCTTC. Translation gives CASSAGQHSYNEQFF.

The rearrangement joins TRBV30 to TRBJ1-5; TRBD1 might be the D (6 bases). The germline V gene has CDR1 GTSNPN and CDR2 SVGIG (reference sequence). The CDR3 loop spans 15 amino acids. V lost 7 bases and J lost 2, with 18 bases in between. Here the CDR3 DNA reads TGTGCCTTAGGGGGTCAGGGTTACGGCAATCAGCCCCAGCATTTT. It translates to CALGGQGYGNQPQHF. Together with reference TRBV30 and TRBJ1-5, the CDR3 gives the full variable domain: SQTIHQWPATLVQPVGSPLSLECTVEGTSNPNLYWYRQAAGRGLQLLFYSVGIGQISSEVPQNLSASRPQDRQFILSSKKLLLSDSGFYLCALGGQGYGNQPQHFGDGTRLSIL.

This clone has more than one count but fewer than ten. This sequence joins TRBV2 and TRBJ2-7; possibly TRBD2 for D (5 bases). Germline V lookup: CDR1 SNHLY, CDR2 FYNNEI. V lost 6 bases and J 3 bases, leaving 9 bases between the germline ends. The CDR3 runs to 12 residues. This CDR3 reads CASREGLYEQYF. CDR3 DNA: TGTGCCAGCAGAGAGGGTCTCTACGAGCAGTACTTC.

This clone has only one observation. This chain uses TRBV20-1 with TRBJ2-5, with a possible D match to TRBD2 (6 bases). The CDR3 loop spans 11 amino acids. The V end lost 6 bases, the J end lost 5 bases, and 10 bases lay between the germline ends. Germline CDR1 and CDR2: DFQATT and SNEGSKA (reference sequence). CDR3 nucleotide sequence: TGCAGTGCCAGGACTACGGAGACCCAGTACTTC. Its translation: CSARTTETQYF.

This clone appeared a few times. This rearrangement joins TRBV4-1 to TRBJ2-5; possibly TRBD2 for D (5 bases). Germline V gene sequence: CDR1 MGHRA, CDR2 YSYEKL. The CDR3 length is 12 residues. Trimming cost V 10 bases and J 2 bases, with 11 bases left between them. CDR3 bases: TGCGCCACAGGAGGCTCTCAAGAGACCCAGTACTTC. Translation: CATGGSQETQYF.

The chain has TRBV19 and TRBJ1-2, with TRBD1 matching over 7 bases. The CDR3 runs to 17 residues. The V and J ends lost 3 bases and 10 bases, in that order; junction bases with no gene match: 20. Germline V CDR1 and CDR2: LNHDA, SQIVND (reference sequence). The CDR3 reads CASSIILDRSPYGVYTF. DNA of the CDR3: TGTGCCAGTAGTATTATTCTGGACAGGTCACCCTATGGTGTCTACACCTTC.

The CDR3 is CASSWRTGGTEAFF. The CDR3 region has the DNA TGTGCCAGCAGCTGGCGAACGGGGGGCACTGAAGCTTTCTTT. This chain joins TRBV6-2 or TRBV6-3 and TRBJ1-1; tentatively, D is TRBD1 (5 bases). CDR1 is MNHEY and CDR2 is SVGEGT in the germline V gene. Trimming removed 6 bases from V and 4 bases from J, with 15 bases in between. This CDR3 is 14 amino acids long.

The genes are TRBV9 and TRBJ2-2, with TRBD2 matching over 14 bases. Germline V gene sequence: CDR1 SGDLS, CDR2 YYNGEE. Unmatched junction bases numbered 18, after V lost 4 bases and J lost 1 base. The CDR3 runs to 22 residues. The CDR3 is CASSHPVGTSGRPLQNTGELFF. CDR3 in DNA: TGTGCCAGCAGCCACCCCGTTGGGACTAGCGGGAGACCGCTTCAGAACACCGGGGAGCTGTTTTTT.

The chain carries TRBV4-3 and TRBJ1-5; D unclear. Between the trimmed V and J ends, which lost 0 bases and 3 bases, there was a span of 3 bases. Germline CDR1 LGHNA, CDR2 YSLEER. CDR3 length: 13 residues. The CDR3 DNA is TGCGCCAGCAGCCAAGATAACAATCAGCCCCAGCATTTT. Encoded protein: CASSQDNNQPQHF.

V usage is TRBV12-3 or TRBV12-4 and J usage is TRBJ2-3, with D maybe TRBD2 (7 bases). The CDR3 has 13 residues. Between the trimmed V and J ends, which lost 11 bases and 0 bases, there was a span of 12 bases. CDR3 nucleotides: TGTGCCTCTGCGGGGGCTAGCACAGATACGCAGTATTTT. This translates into CASAGASTDTQYF.

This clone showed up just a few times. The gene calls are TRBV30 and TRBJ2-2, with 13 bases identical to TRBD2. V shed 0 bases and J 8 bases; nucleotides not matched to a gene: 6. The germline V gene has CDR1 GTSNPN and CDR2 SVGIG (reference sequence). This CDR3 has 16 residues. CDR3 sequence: CAWSVRLAGGTGELFF. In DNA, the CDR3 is TGTGCCTGGAGTGTACGACTAGCGGGAGGCACGGGGGAGCTGTTTTTT.

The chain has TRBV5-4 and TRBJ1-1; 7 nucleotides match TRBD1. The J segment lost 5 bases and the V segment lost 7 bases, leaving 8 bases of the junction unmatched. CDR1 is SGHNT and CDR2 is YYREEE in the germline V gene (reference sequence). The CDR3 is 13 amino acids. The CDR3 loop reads CASAGTETTEAFF. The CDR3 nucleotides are TGTGCCAGCGCGGGGACAGAAACTACTGAAGCTTTCTTT.